The source of this TCR beta chain is a study of T cells after yellow fever vaccination (dated by TCRdb to about 2019). In terms of the full investigation: The SMART-Seq v4 Ultra Low Input RNA kit was used to prepare libraries from fractions with low cell numbers. To track T-cell clones before and after primary and booster YFV17D yellow fever vaccination, bulk TCR alpha and beta repertoires were sequenced longitudinally. The cohort comprised two healthy male donors, one aged 18 to 30 and one aged 30 to 40 years. Blood samples were taken at several timepoints before and after primary and secondary immunization, and bulk PBMC replicates and cell subsets were isolated. Overall study outcomes, separate from this receptor: Most clones expanded after primary vaccination were re-detected after the booster (96% of CD4 and 80% to 90% of CD8), suggesting broad memory maintenance. The secondary T-cell response was weaker than the primary response but faster, peaking on day 5 instead of day 15. Because only a couple of donors were included in the study, the extent to which the findings can be generalized is limited. FACS-sorted repertoires could contain abundant contaminating clonotypes from the bulk population, so computational filtering was required. A small fraction of clonotypes appeared in both the CD4 and CD8 compartments, likely as a result of convergent recombination.

This clonotype was observed many times. The antigen it binds to is not known. No clone much larger than this one lies a single base away; base qualities are absent. Data came from an Illumina NovaSeq 6000. Synthesis of TCR cDNA relied on 5'RACE template switching, a step that introduced a universal primer site along with unique molecular identifiers. Priming for cDNA synthesis came from both the TCR alpha and TCR beta constant segments. Two PCR steps were used to amplify libraries, with sample barcodes and sequencing adapters being added in the second step. Sequencing of libraries was done on Illumina HiSeq 2500 (2x100 bp) or NovaSeq (2x150 bp). From the authors' description of their analysis: MIGEC handled demultiplexing of reads and collapsing into UMI consensus sequences, while MiXCR performed V(D)J alignment. Clonotypes responding to the vaccine were identified with edgeR on replicate PBMC samples, with the criteria of FDR below 0.01 and a log2 fold change above 5 up to day 15. Each bulk clonotype received a CD4 or CD8 identity based on whether the sequenced CD4 or CD8 repertoire contained that clonotype at higher abundance. Through fastp at Q25 and MiXCR, TCRdb rebuilt clones from the public reads, retaining in-frame beta chains. Rows matching on CDR3 protein sequence are summarized as one entry with the most common DNA and genes. The V and J calls follow TCRdb's processing rather than the paper's. The table for this sample lists some 220,000 distinct CDR3 sequences; more than 3% of them were counted only once. The top ten hold around 3% of the sample.

The trim is 7 bases for V and 3 bases for J, with a gap of 9 bases between the germline ends. The germline V gene (reference sequence) yields DFQATT for CDR1 and SNEGSKA for CDR2. Including the terminal cysteine and phenylalanine, the CDR3 comprises 11 residues. The retained sequence is limited to the CDR3, 33 bases, with the frame set at the first base. The sample's treatment or condition label, decoded: live attenuated yellow fever vaccine strain. A standard Ficoll-Paque protocol was used to isolate PBMCs from peripheral blood. Dynabeads CD4 and CD8 positive selection kits were used to isolate CD4 and CD8 T-cell fractions. TriZol was used to extract RNA from bulk PBMCs, from CD4 and CD8 fractions, and from dextramer-positive and dextramer-negative fractions.

The receptor chain draws on TRBV20-1 and TRBJ2-5; the D gene is not confidently resolved. Sequencing used CD4+ T cells sorted from PBMCs, obtained 10 days after the yellow fever booster vaccination. The receptor was isolated from a man between 18 and 35 years old who received the YFV17D yellow fever vaccine. This receptor carries the CDR3 CSVGLKETQYF. The DNA sequence is given as TGCAGTGTAGGGCTGAAAGAGACCCAGTACTTC.